Listed here are 25 T cell receptor beta chains from one sample, sequenced in a study of cytomegalovirus exposure and HLA in healthy donors. The PCR contained 60 Vbeta and 13 Jbeta primers. Using immunoSEQ multiplex PCR, the repertoire was profiled, and TCRdb retains in-frame clones only, with some absent. The table lists 85,000 to 130,000 clones, 80% to 90% of them singletons, with 1.5% to 2% in the top ten. Sequencing was done on a sample of PBMCs. The receptors stem from a man aged 45-60 years in good health and CMV-seronegative.

This clone was observed a single time. The J gene is TRBJ2-2, the V gene TRBV7-9, with 14 nucleotides matching TRBD2. With 5 bases clipped from V and 5 bases from J, the junction kept 10 bases outside the gene matches. From germline, CDR1 is SEHNR and CDR2 FQNEAQ (reference sequence). The CDR3 runs 18 residues. CDR3 in amino acids: CASSLGLAGARRTGELFF. The DNA for the CDR3 is TGTGCCAGCAGCCTGGGACTAGCGGGGGCTAGGAGGACCGGGGAGCTGTTTTTT.

This chain joins TRBV28 and TRBJ1-1, with D uncertain. This CDR3 has 13 amino acids. V was trimmed by 5 bases and J by 0 bases, leaving 7 bases between them. The germline gives CDR1 MDHEN, CDR2 SYDVKM. The CDR3 sequence: CASSPRMNTEAFF. As DNA, the CDR3 is TGTGCCAGCAGTCCTAGGATGAACACTGAAGCTTTCTTT. Drawing the rest from reference TRBV28 and TRBJ1-1, the complete variable domain is DVKVTQSSRYLVKRTGEKVFLECVQDMDHENMFWYRQDPGLGLRLIYFSYDVKMKEKGDIPEGYSVSREKKERFSLILESASTNQTSMYLCASSPRMNTEAFFGQGTRLTVV.

The genes are TRBV7-2 and TRBJ1-1, with 10 nucleotides matching TRBD1. This CDR3 contains 16 residues. The V and J ends lost 7 bases and 4 bases, in that order; junction bases with no gene match: 12. CDR1 is SGHTA and CDR2 is FQGNSA in the germline V gene. The CDR3 reads CASNVYSGTGVTEAFF. The CDR3 coding sequence is TGTGCCAGCAACGTATACTCCGGGACAGGGGTCACTGAAGCTTTCTTT.

This chain links TRBV11-2 with TRBJ2-3, with a tentative D call TRBD1 (5 bases). CDR1 and CDR2 from the germline V gene are SGHAT and FQNNGV. Trimming left V 0 bases short and J 5 bases short, with 15 bases between. The CDR3 runs to 16 residues. CDR3: CASSLEGAVPRDTQYF. In DNA form, the CDR3 reads TGTGCCAGCAGCTTAGAAGGGGCAGTTCCCAGAGATACGCAGTATTTT. The whole variable domain, remainder taken from reference TRBV11-2 and TRBJ2-3, is EAGVAQSPRYKIIEKRQSVAFWCNPISGHATLYWYQQILGQGPKLLIQFQNNGVVDDSQLPKDRFSAERLKGVDSTLKIQPAKLEDSAVYLCASSLEGAVPRDTQYFGPGTRLTVL.

The chain employs TRBV6-5 and TRBJ2-7; 7 bases match TRBD1. This CDR3 contains 14 residues. Germline lookup yields CDR1 MNHEY and CDR2 SVGAGI. V lost 6 bases and J lost 2; bases outside the gene matches: 7. The CDR3: CASSRTGMTYEQYF. The CDR3, as DNA: TGTGCCAGCAGCAGGACAGGAATGACCTACGAGCAGTACTTC.

This rearrangement joins TRBV2 to TRBJ1-1; 7 bases are a match to TRBD1. Germline V gives CDR1 SNHLY, CDR2 FYNNEI. This CDR3 spans 13 amino acids. The ends lost 6 bases at V and 4 bases at J; junction bases unmatched: 5. The CDR3, as DNA: TGTGCCAGCAGGTATGACAGGGCCACTGAAGCTTTCTTT. Translated: CASRYDRATEAFF.

CDR3 coding DNA: TGTGCCAGTAACAGGGGAAGGGCTGAAGCTTTCTTT. It is translated as CASNRGRAEAFF. V is TRBV6-1 and J is TRBJ1-1; 7 bases agree with TRBD1. The trim removed 9 bases at V and 6 bases at J, leaving 7 bases unmatched. The CDR3 covers 12 residues. The V gene's germline CDR1 is MNHNS and CDR2 SASEGT.

This chain uses TRBV6-5 with TRBJ1-1; D gene ambiguous. The CDR3 loop spans 13 amino acids. Germline values: CDR1 MNHEY, CDR2 SVGAGI. Trimming stripped 6 bases from V and 3 bases from J, with 11 bases between. The CDR3 loop reads CASRGGGYTEAFF. Here the CDR3 DNA reads TGTGCCAGCAGGGGAGGAGGGTACACTGAAGCTTTCTTT.

This chain connects TRBV2 to TRBJ1-1; possibly TRBD1 for D (5 bases). There are 16 residues in the CDR3. Germline CDR1 SNHLY, CDR2 FYNNEI. Trimming stripped 5 bases from V and 10 bases from J, with 26 bases between. CDR3 sequence: CASSTLARAGTEGAFF. DNA for the CDR3: TGTGCCAGCAGTACCTTGGCGAGGGCTGGGACTGAGGGAGCTTTCTTT.

V and J are TRBV19 and TRBJ2-3; D remains unclear. CDR1 and CDR2 from the germline V gene are LNHDA and SQIVND (reference sequence). The CDR3 contains 14 residues. V lost 6 bases, J lost 1 base, and 11 bases lay in between. CDR3 sequence (DNA): TGTGCCAGTAGCCAAACCTATGGCACAGATACGCAGTATTTT. Translated: CASSQTYGTDTQYF.

This clone turned up a few times. V gene TRBV4-2 combines with J gene TRBJ1-4, with D tentatively TRBD1 (5 bases). Trimming cost V 0 bases and J 6 bases, with 8 bases left between them. CDR1 and CDR2 from the germline V gene are LGHNA and YNFKEQ. This CDR3 has 14 amino acids. The CDR3 loop reads CASSQEGRDEKLFF. The CDR3, as DNA: TGTGCCAGCAGCCAAGAGGGGCGAGATGAAAAACTGTTTTTT.

The rearrangement joins TRBV29-1 to TRBJ2-1; the match to TRBD1 covers 9 bases. V trimming: 6 bases; J trimming: 7 bases; junction bases outside the gene matches: 7. Per germline, CDR1 SQVTM and CDR2 ANQGSEA. The CDR3 has 13 residues. DNA of the CDR3: TGCAGCGTGGCCCGGACAGGGGAAAATGAGCAGTTCTTC. Encoded protein: CSVARTGENEQFF.

V usage is TRBV6-4 and J usage is TRBJ1-1, with TRBD1 as a possible D gene (6 bases). Germline CDR1 and CDR2: MRHNA and SNTAGT. This CDR3 comprises 13 residues. Trimming shortened V by 6 bases and J by 3 bases, and 11 bases separated the two germline ends. The CDR3 loop reads CASRAEGDTEAFF. The CDR3 DNA sequence: TGTGCCAGCAGGGCTGAGGGGGACACTGAAGCTTTCTTT.

V and J are TRBV25-1 and TRBJ2-5; the D gene is possibly TRBD1 (5 bases). The DNA end lines up better with TRBJ2-7; the J call may be wrong. The CDR3 consists of 13 residues. Germline assignment: CDR1 MGHDK and CDR2 SYGVNS. In nucleotides, the CDR3 is TGTGCCAGCAGTGAATTGGGGCCCTACGAGCAGTACTTC. Protein sequence: CASSELGPYEQYF.

In its sample, this clone was seen once. The V and J genes are TRBV11-2 and TRBJ2-2; D ambiguous. The germline gives CDR1 SGHAT, CDR2 FQNNGV. There are 12 residues in the CDR3. Trimming removed 2 bases from V and 9 bases from J, with 7 bases in between. CDR3 nucleotide sequence: TGTGCCAGCAGCTTAAACAACAGGGAGCTGTTTTTT. This translates into CASSLNNRELFF.

The V gene is TRBV4-1, the J gene TRBJ2-5, with 8 bases aligning to TRBD1. Germline CDR1 MGHRA, CDR2 YSYEKL. The length of the CDR3 is 16 residues. V gave up 0 bases and J gave up 5 bases; unmatched junction bases: 8. The CDR3 bases are TGCGCCAGCAGCCAAGAAGACAGGGGAGGAGGGGAGACCCAGTACTTC. The encoded protein is CASSQEDRGGGETQYF.

This clone appeared a few times. V usage is TRBV19 and J usage is TRBJ2-1; 7 bases are a match to TRBD2. Germline trimming cut 6 bases from V and 0 bases from J; bases unmatched to any gene: 5. CDR1 LNHDA and CDR2 SQIVND come from the germline V gene (reference sequence). CDR3 size: 15 residues. As DNA, the CDR3 is TGTGCCAGTAGCCCGGGACTATTCTCCTACAATGAGCAGTTCTTC. This codes for CASSPGLFSYNEQFF. The variable domain in full, completed from reference TRBV19 and TRBJ2-1, reads DGGITQSPKYLFRKEGQNVTLSCEQNLNHDAMYWYRQDPGQGLRLIYYSQIVNDFQKGDIAEGYSVSREKKESFPLTVTSAQKNPTAFYLCASSPGLFSYNEQFFGPGTRLTVL.

Here the CDR3 reads CASSYNGQGNTYEQYV. As DNA, the CDR3 is TGTGCCAGCAGTTACAACGGACAGGGAAATACCTACGAGCAGTACGTC. The chain employs TRBV6-5 and TRBJ2-7; 8 bases line up with TRBD1. Germline V CDR1 and CDR2: MNHEY, SVGAGI. The CDR3 consists of 16 residues. With V trimmed by 2 bases and J by 2 bases, 8 bases remained unmatched.

The chain is built from TRBV5-4 and TRBJ2-1; the match to TRBD1 covers 9 bases. The CDR3 totals 17 residues. CDR1 SGHNT and CDR2 YYREEE come from the germline V gene (reference sequence). V gave up 1 base and J gave up 12 bases; unmatched junction bases: 17. The CDR3 nucleotides read TGTGCCAGCAGCTTGCCGGGTGACGGGACAGGGTTATACGGGCAGTTCTTC. It translates to CASSLPGDGTGLYGQFF.

V gene TRBV2 combines with J gene TRBJ1-5, with D unresolved. The germline V and J ends were trimmed by 6 bases and 2 bases, with 8 bases remaining between them. Germline V CDR1 and CDR2: SNHLY, FYNNEI. The CDR3 is 13 residues long. The CDR3 protein is CASSGEGNQPQHF. Written as DNA, the CDR3 is TGTGCCAGCAGCGGGGAAGGCAATCAGCCCCAGCATTTT.

The rearrangement uses TRBV30 and TRBJ1-3, with TRBD1 matching 8 bases. Germline CDR1 and CDR2: GTSNPN and SVGIG (reference sequence). The CDR3 contains 17 residues. Trimming removed 3 bases from V and 0 bases from J; junction bases left unmatched: 10. The CDR3 bases are TGTGCCTGGAGCCGGGAAGGGACAGGCATCTCTGGAAACACCATATATTTT. Translating it yields CAWSREGTGISGNTIYF.

This rearrangement joins TRBV18 to TRBJ1-2; 9 bases fit TRBD1. CDR1 and CDR2 (germline): KGHSH, LQKENI. With V trimmed by 4 bases and J by 8 bases, 8 bases remained unmatched. The CDR3 extends over 14 amino acids. The DNA of the CDR3 is TGTGCCAGCTCACTCCGACAGGGGGAGGAGGGCTACACCTTC. Encoded protein: CASSLRQGEEGYTF.

The chain links TRBV14 to TRBJ2-7; D gene uncertain. V was cut by 4 bases and J by 2 bases, with 12 bases left in between. CDR3 length equals 14 residues. CDR1 is SGHDN, CDR2 FVKESK, per germline. The chain's CDR3 is CASSPRDQAYEQYV. CDR3 nucleotides: TGTGCCAGCAGCCCTCGAGACCAGGCCTACGAGCAGTACGTC.

CDR3 nucleotides: TGTGCCAGCACTGACAGGGTCGATCAGCCCCAGCATTTT. It yields the protein CASTDRVDQPQHF. The genes are TRBV27 and TRBJ1-5; 7 bases map to TRBD1. The CDR3 is made up of 13 amino acids. V shed 7 bases and J 5 bases; nucleotides not matched to a gene: 5. Looked up from germline, CDR1 is MNHEY and CDR2 is SMNVEV (reference sequence).

The chain couples TRBV6-5 to TRBJ2-3; 9 nucleotides line up with TRBD2. This CDR3 has 14 residues. The germline V gene has CDR1 MNHEY and CDR2 SVGAGI. Trimming removed 7 bases from V and 6 bases from J; junction bases left unmatched: 8. The CDR3 loop is CASTSAGGSDTQYF. The CDR3 DNA reads as TGTGCCAGCACCTCTGCGGGGGGGAGTGATACGCAGTATTTT.